This T cell receptor beta chain was recovered during a study of shared clonotypes between healthy human individuals. Study overall: Per donor, three plates held CD4 naive cells, three held CD4 memory, two held CD8 naive and one held CD8 memory. General study results and limits: Clonotype sharing among the donors was expected to vary with sequencing depth.

The V gene end was trimmed by 4 bases and the J gene end by 2 bases; junction bases not matched to a gene: 3. Germline V gene lookup returns CDR1 SGHRS and CDR2 YFSETQ. CDR3 size: 14 residues. Researchers divided each subset's genomic DNA evenly across several immunoSEQ plates. The authors loaded roughly 200 ng DNA, roughly 27,000 T cell genomes, into sorted-subset replicate PCRs. Produced via immunoSEQ multiplex PCR; TCRdb's table is partial and in-frame only. This sample has 1.4 million to 1.5 million clones, with around 95% found just once. In the case of this clone: The antigen remains undetermined. Other nucleotide sequences in the sample specify the same CDR3.

The chain employs TRBV5-1 and TRBJ2-7, with 10 bases matching TRBD1. This receptor was identified in a man under 40 in good health. Sequencing used naive CD4+ T cells sorted from blood. Subset meaning: CD45RA+ positively selected. In DNA, the CDR3 is TGCGCCAGCAGCCGGACAGGGGGGACCTACGAGCAGTACTTC. Its protein product is CASSRTGGTYEQYF.